This TCR beta chain appears in the sequencing data of a study of molecular identifiers for immune sequencing clone quantification. General observations from the study: Detection of one spiked Jurkat cell's TCR RNA reportedly worked in around 1 million naive cells. Over 99% of CMV-specific effector molecules, but under 1% of naive ones, were in clones above 20 copies. The sizes of highly expanded clones could be underestimated when identical TCR molecules share a barcode.

Germline V gives CDR1 DFQATT, CDR2 SNEGSKA (reference sequence). The CDR3 is 15 amino acids. About this clonotype itself: No antigen is known for it. This may arise from a read error, as a much more abundant clone is one base away.

The bulk TCR libraries were made with methods described before and with listed TCR primers. TCRdb reanalysed the PCR reads using MiXCR and keeps one entry per CDR3 protein. The table lists approximately 97,000 distinct CDR3 sequences, 20% to 25% of them singletons. The receptor's source is a human donor in good health. Some libraries in this study had Jurkat cell RNA spiked in. This chain links TRBV20-1 with TRBJ1-1; maybe TRBD1 (5 bases). Input material: naive CD8+ T cells from blood, with Jurkat cell RNA spiked in. This sample's subset: FACS-sorted CD8+CD4-CCR7+CD45RA+ naive T cells. The CDR3 DNA sequence: TGCAGTGCTAGAGATCGGATGGGACCGAACACTGAAGCTTCCTTT. Protein product: CSARDRMGPNTEASF.